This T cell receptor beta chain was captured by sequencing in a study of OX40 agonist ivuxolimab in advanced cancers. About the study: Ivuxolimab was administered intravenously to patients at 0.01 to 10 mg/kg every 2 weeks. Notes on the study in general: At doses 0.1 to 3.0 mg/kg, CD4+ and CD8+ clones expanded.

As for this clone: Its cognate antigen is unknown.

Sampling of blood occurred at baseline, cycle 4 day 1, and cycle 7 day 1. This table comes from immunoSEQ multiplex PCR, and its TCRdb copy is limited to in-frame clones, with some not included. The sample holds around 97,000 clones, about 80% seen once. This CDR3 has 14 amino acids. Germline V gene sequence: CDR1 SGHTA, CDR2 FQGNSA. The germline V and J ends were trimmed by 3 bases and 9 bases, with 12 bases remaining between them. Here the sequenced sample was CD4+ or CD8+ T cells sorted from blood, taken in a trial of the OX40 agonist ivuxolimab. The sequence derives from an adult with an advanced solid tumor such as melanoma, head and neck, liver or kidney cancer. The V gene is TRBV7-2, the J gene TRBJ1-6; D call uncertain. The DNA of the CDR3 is TGTGCCAGCAGCTTTAACCCCCCTGCTTCACCCCTCCACTTT. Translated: CASSFNPPASPLHF.